A single sample gave rise to the 5 T cell receptor beta chains below, sequenced in a study of cytomegalovirus exposure and HLA in healthy donors. The PCR ran on 60 Vbeta and 13 Jbeta primers. Data came from immunoSEQ multiplex PCR; TCRdb stores just in-frame clones and leaves some out. This sample has 140,000 to 150,000 clones, with 65% to 80% found just once. Sequencing was carried out using PBMCs. The receptors were sampled from a man aged 35-49 years in good health and CMV-seropositive.

The V and J genes are TRBV5-5 and TRBJ2-5; 8 bases fit TRBD2. CDR1 is SGHKS and CDR2 is YYEKEE in the germline V gene (reference sequence). V was clipped by 5 bases and J by 1 base; unmatched bases: 4. This CDR3 comprises 14 residues. The CDR3 coding sequence is TGTGCCAGCAGTGTTGGACTAGCCCAAGAGACCCAGTACTTC. It encodes CASSVGLAQETQYF.

The chain carries TRBV19 and TRBJ2-3; D gene uncertain. Trimming shortened V by 5 bases and J by 4 bases, and 10 bases separated the two germline ends. Germline values: CDR1 LNHDA, CDR2 SQIVND (reference sequence). The CDR3 contains 13 residues. CDR3 sequence: CASSFRSPDTQYF. The CDR3 DNA reads as TGTGCCAGTAGTTTCCGGTCCCCAGATACGCAGTATTTT.

This sequence joins TRBV5-1 and TRBJ2-7; 7 positions agree with TRBD2. The CDR3 extends over 14 amino acids. The germline gives CDR1 SGHRS, CDR2 YFSETQ. V lost 0 bases and J lost 6; bases outside the gene matches: 6. The CDR3 sequence: CASSLESSGSEQYF. The CDR3 coding sequence is TGCGCCAGCAGCTTGGAATCTAGCGGATCCGAGCAGTACTTC.

The rearrangement joins TRBV19 to TRBJ2-3; 7 bases line up with TRBD2. V was pared by 1 base and J by 2 bases, with 3 bases of the junction left unmatched. Germline-derived CDR1 and CDR2 are LNHDA and SQIVND (reference sequence). The CDR3 is 15 amino acids. This CDR3 reads CASSIAGGPTDTQYF. The CDR3 nucleotides are TGTGCCAGTAGTATAGCGGGAGGACCCACAGATACGCAGTATTTT.

This chain links TRBV5-1 with TRBJ2-7; D not certain. The V gene's germline CDR1 is SGHRS and CDR2 YFSETQ. V shed 3 bases and J shed 7 bases, with 17 bases lying between them. The CDR3 consists of 14 residues. DNA of the CDR3: TGCGCCAGCAGCTCTGACTCGTCCGCCGGTGAGCAGTACTTC. It translates to CASSSDSSAGEQYF. Full variable domain (outside the CDR3, taken from reference TRBV5-1 and TRBJ2-7): KAGVTQTPRYLIKTRGQQVTLSCSPISGHRSVSWYQQTPGQGLQFLFEYFSETQRNKGNFPGRFSGRQFSNSRSEMNVSTLELGDSALYLCASSSDSSAGEQYFGPGTRLTVT.